Listed below are T cell receptor beta chains from one sample, sequenced in a study of Graves' ophthalmopathy and Graves' hyperthyroidism. TCRdb reprocessed the multiplex PCR reads via MiXCR and lists one record per CDR3 protein. Of approximately 380,000 distinct CDR3 sequences in the sample, more than 20% were seen once. Source material: peripheral blood. These receptor sequences come from a woman between 18 and 30 years old with stable Graves' hyperthyroidism. The CDR3 runs from the conserved cysteine through the conserved F or W. D genes are given only for firm matches. Some rows mark clone size as missing; the rest say once, few, many or name a class of expanded clone.

>TRBJ1-1|-|TRBV10-3|-
TGTGCCATCGGGGGGGGGCTTTTAGCTGAAGCTTTCTTT
CAIGGGLLAEAFF
>TRBJ1-6|-|TRBV28|-
TGTGCCAGCAGGAATGCAGTTTCACCCCTCCACTTT
CASRNAVSPLHF
>TRBJ1-2|-|TRBV6-2/TRBV6-3|few
TGTGCCAGCAGTTACCCAGGGAGGACAGTAACTAACTATGGCTACACCTTC
CASSYPGRTVTNYGYTF
>TRBJ1-1|-|TRBV6-1|many
TGTGCCAGCAGGGCGATTGGAGCGAACACTGAAGCTTTCTTT
CASRAIGANTEAFF
>TRBJ1-2|-|TRBV28|-
TGTGCCAGCAGTCGAAAGGGCTATGGCTACACCTTC
CASSRKGYGYTF
>TRBJ1-2|-|TRBV6-1|many
TGTGCCAGCAGGACGACATCACGGGGGGCCGACTATGGCTACACCTTC
CASRTTSRGADYGYTF
>TRBJ2-5|-|TRBV11-2|many
TGTGCCAGCAGCAAAAGCCAAGAGACCCAGTACTTC
CASSKSQETQYF
>TRBJ2-3|-|TRBV7-2|few
TGTGCCAGCGGAACAGGGTTAGATACGCAGTATTTT
CASGTGLDTQYF
>TRBJ2-7|TRBD2|TRBV6-2/TRBV6-3|many
TGTGCCAGCAGTCCAACCCCGGGACTATTACAGGAGCAGTACTTC
CASSPTPGLLQEQYF
>TRBJ2-7|-|TRBV20-1|many
TGCAGTGCTAGCGAGATCTTACAGGAGTACGAGCAGTACTTC
CSASEILQEYEQYF
>TRBJ2-7|TRBD1|TRBV6-5|many
TGTGCCAGCAGCCCTACAACGGGACAGGGGTCGGGGGAGCAGTACTTC
CASSPTTGQGSGEQYF
>TRBJ2-7|TRBD2|TRBV5-1|many
TGCGCCAGCAGCCAATGGACTAGCGGCCCCTACGAGCAGTACTTC
CASSQWTSGPYEQYF
>TRBJ2-5|-|TRBV28|few
TGTGCCAGCAGTTTAGACGGCGGCGGGGAGACCCAGTACTTC
CASSLDGGGETQYF
>TRBJ1-1|-|TRBV15|many
TGTGCCACCAGCAGAAACAAGCTGAACACTGAAGCTTTCTTT
CATSRNKLNTEAFF
>TRBJ1-5|-|TRBV27|many
TGTGCCAGCAGTTTATTTTCAGGCAGTCAGCCCCAGCATTTT
CASSLFSGSQPQHF
>TRBJ2-5|-|TRBV19|-
TGTGCCAGTACCTTCCGGGGAGGTGAGACCCAGTACTTC
CASTFRGGETQYF
>TRBJ1-6|-|TRBV12-3/TRBV12-4|many
TGTGCCAGCAGCCCTTCCTTCTCCTATAATTCACCCCTCCACTTT
CASSPSFSYNSPLHF
>TRBJ1-1|-|TRBV11-2|many
TGTGCCAGCACCACATTGGGGCAACCAGCGACTTTCTTT
CASTTLGQPATFF
>TRBJ1-3|-|TRBV12-3/TRBV12-4|many
TGTGCCAGCAGCGAATCATCGTCAGGGAATCCTTCTGGAAACACCATATATTTT
CASSESSSGNPSGNTIYF
>TRBJ1-2|TRBD1|TRBV10-2|many
TGCGCCAGCACTCCGGGACAGGACAACTATGGCTACACCTTC
CASTPGQDNYGYTF
>TRBJ1-1|TRBD1|TRBV12-3/TRBV12-4|few
TGTGCCAGCAGTTACGGGACAGGGCGGGGGAAAGCTTTCTTT
CASSYGTGRGKAFF
>TRBJ1-5|TRBD1|TRBV19|many
TGTGCCAGTAGTCCTAGGGGACAGGGTGGCAATCAGCCCCAGCATTTT
CASSPRGQGGNQPQHF
>TRBJ1-6|-|TRBV6-5|many
TGTGCCAGCAGTTACGGTTTCCTAGGAAATTCACCCCTCCACTTT
CASSYGFLGNSPLHF
>TRBJ2-4|-|TRBV28|many
TGTGCCAGCAGTTTGTGGGCAGGGGGGAAAGAAAACATTCAGTACTTC
CASSLWAGGKENIQYF
>TRBJ2-7|-|TRBV6-2/TRBV6-3|many
TGTGCCACTCAGACACGGGCCACCTGGGAGCAGTACTTC
CATQTRATWEQYF
>TRBJ1-2|-|TRBV6-2/TRBV6-3|many
TGTGCCAGCAGTTACTCGGTGACAGGCTCTGGCTACACCTTC
CASSYSVTGSGYTF
>TRBJ2-2|TRBD1|TRBV6-2/TRBV6-3|many
TGTGCCAGCAGTTCGGGACAGGCTTCCGCCGGGGAGCTGTTTTTT
CASSSGQASAGELFF
>TRBJ2-1|-|TRBV6-1|many
TGTGCCAGCAGAGCATACAATGAGCAGTTCTTC
CASRAYNEQFF
>TRBJ1-3|-|TRBV20-1|many
TGCAGTGCACCGGACTTTTCTGGAAACACCATATATTTT
CSAPDFSGNTIYF
>TRBJ1-1|-|TRBV27|few
TGTGCCAGCAGGGGCTACTTCAACACTGAAGCTTTCTTT
CASRGYFNTEAFF
>TRBJ2-5|-|TRBV27|many
TGTGCCAGCAGTTTACAGTGGGAGTCCGGGGAGACCCAGTACTTC
CASSLQWESGETQYF
>TRBJ2-5|-|TRBV11-3|-
TGTGCCAGCAGCCCAAAGGTTGCGGGGAGTCAAGAGACCCAGTACTTC
CASSPKVAGSQETQYF
>TRBJ1-5|TRBD1|TRBV19|few
TGTGCCACCACCGACAGGGTTGGTAGCAATCAGCCCCAGCATTTT
CATTDRVGSNQPQHF
>TRBJ2-7|-|TRBV12-3/TRBV12-4|many
TGTGCCAGCCGTGGCGGTTTCTCCTACGAGCAGTACTTC
CASRGGFSYEQYF
>TRBJ2-7|TRBD1|TRBV14|many
TGTGCCAGCATACGACAGGGGGCCTACGAGCAGTACTTC
CASIRQGAYEQYF
>TRBJ2-7|-|TRBV28|-
TGTGCCAGCAGTTTAAAAGAAGTCGGGGCAGCCACCTACGAGCAGTACTTC
CASSLKEVGAATYEQYF
>TRBJ2-7|TRBD1|TRBV6-5|many
TGTGCCAGCAGTTACCGAATGACAGGGGGTTACGAGCAGTACTTC
CASSYRMTGGYEQYF
>TRBJ2-3|-|TRBV28|-
TGTGCCAGCAGTTTAGGGAGAAAGGACGGATCAGATACGCAGTATTTT
CASSLGRKDGSDTQYF
>TRBJ1-1|-|TRBV11-2|many
TGTGCCAGCAGCTTAGTAACTTCCGGAGCTTTCTTT
CASSLVTSGAFF
>TRBJ2-2|TRBD2|TRBV6-1|many
TGTGCCAGCAGTCCCCTGGCGGGAGGGACGCGCACCGGGGAGCTGTTTTTT
CASSPLAGGTRTGELFF
>TRBJ1-2|-|TRBV12-3/TRBV12-4|many
TGTGCCAGTAGGGGAGGGCGGGGCTACACCTTC
CASRGGRGYTF
>TRBJ1-1|-|TRBV18|-
TGTGCCAGCTCACCAGGAACAGCCATGAACACTGAAGCTTTCTTT
CASSPGTAMNTEAFF
>TRBJ2-7|-|TRBV6-2/TRBV6-3|many
TGTGCCTGCAGTGAGGGGCGGGCTCCAGACGAGCAGTACTTC
CACSEGRAPDEQYF
>TRBJ1-1|-|TRBV19|many
TGTGCCAGTAGTGCACAAATGAACACTGAAGCTTTCTTT
CASSAQMNTEAFF
>TRBJ1-5|-|TRBV19|many
TGTGCCAGTAGTATAGACCGACGGGGCAATCAGCCCCAGCATTTT
CASSIDRRGNQPQHF
>TRBJ2-7|-|TRBV6-1|many
TGTGCCAGCAGCGATCAGGGCCAGGCAAGGAAGCAGTACTTC
CASSDQGQARKQYF